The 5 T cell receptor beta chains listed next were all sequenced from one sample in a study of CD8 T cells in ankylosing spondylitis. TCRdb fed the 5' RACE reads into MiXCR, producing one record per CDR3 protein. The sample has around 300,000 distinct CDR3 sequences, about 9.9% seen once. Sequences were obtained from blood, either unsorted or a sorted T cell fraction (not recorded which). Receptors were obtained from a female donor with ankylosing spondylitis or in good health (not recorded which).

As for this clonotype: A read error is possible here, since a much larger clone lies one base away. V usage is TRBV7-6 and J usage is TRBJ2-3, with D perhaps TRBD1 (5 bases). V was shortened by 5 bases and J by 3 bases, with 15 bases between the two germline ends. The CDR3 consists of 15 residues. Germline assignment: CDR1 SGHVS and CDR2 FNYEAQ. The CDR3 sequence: CASSPGIGSTDTQYF. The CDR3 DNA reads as TGTGCCAGCAGCCCAGGGATTGGGTCGACAGATACGCAGTATTTT. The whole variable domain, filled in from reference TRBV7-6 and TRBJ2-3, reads GAGVSQSPRYKVTKRGQDVALRCDPISGHVSLYWYRQALGQGPEFLTYFNYEAQQDKSGLPNDRFSAERPEGSISTLTIQRTEQRDSAMYRCASSPGIGSTDTQYFGPGTRLTVL.

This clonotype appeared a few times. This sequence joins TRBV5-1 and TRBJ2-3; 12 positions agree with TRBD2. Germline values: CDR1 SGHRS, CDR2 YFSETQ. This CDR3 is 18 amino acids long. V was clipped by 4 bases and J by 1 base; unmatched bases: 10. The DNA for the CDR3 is TGCGCCAGCAGCCTCGGACTAGCGGGGTCTCCTGGCACAGATACGCAGTATTTT. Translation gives CASSLGLAGSPGTDTQYF.

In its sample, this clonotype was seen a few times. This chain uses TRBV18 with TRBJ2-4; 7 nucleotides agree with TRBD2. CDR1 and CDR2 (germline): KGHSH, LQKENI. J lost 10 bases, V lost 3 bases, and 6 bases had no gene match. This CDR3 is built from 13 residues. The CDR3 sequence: CASSPTPGGIQYF. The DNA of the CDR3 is TGTGCCAGCTCACCTACGCCCGGGGGGATTCAGTACTTC.

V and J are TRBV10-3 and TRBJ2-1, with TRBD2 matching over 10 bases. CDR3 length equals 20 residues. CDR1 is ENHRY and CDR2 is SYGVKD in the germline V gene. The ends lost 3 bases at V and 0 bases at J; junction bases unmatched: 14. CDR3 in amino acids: CAISEGPSGGPLRSYNEQFF. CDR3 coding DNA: TGTGCCATCAGTGAAGGTCCTAGCGGGGGTCCTCTACGCTCCTACAATGAGCAGTTCTTC.

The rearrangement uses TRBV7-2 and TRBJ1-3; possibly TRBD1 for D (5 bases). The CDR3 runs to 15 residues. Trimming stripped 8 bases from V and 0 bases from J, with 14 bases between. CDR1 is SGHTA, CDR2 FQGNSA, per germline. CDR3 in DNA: TGTGCCAGCGCCAAAGACAGCTACTCTGGAAACACCATATATTTT. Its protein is CASAKDSYSGNTIYF.